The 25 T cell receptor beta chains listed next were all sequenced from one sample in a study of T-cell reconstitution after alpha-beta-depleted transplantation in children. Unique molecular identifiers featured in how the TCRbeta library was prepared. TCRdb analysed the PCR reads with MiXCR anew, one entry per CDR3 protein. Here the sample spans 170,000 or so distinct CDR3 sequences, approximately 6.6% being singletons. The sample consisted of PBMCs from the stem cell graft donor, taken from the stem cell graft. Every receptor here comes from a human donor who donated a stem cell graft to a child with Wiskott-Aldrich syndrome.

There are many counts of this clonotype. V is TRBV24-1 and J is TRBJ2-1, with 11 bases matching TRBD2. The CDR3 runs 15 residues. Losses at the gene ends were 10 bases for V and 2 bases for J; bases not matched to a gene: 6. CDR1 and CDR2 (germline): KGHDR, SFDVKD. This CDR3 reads CATQLAGGTYNEQFF. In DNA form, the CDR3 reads TGTGCCACGCAGCTAGCGGGAGGAACCTACAATGAGCAGTTCTTC.

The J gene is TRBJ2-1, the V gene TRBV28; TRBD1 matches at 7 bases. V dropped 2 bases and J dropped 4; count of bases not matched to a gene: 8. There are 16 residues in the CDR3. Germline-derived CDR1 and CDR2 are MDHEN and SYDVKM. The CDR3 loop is CASSLVTGQRYNEQFF. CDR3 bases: TGTGCCAGCAGTTTAGTAACGGGACAGCGGTACAATGAGCAGTTCTTC. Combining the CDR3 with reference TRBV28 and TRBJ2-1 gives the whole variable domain DVKVTQSSRYLVKRTGEKVFLECVQDMDHENMFWYRQDPGLGLRLIYFSYDVKMKEKGDIPEGYSVSREKKERFSLILESASTNQTSMYLCASSLVTGQRYNEQFFGPGTRLTVL.

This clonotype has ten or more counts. Written as DNA, the CDR3 is TGCAGTGCTAGAAACCCCTTAGGAAGTGGCTACACCTTC. Its protein product is CSARNPLGSGYTF. The rearrangement joins TRBV20-1 to TRBJ1-2; D gene unclear. Germline values: CDR1 DFQATT, CDR2 SNEGSKA (reference sequence). Trimming stripped 2 bases from V and 7 bases from J, with 14 bases between. CDR3 length: 13 amino acids.

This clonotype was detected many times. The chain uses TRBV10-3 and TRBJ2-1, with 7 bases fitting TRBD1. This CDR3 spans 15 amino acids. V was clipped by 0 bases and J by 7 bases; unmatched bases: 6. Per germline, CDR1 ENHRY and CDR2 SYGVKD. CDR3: CAISESRQGTNEQFF. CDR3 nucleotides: TGTGCCATCAGTGAGTCCAGACAGGGCACAAATGAGCAGTTCTTC.

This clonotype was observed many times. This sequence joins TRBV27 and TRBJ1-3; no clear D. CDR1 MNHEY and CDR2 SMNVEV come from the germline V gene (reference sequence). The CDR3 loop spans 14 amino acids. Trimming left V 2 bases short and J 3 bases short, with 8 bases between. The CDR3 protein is CASSLLFGGNTIYF. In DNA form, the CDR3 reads TGTGCCAGCAGTTTACTCTTCGGTGGAAACACCATATATTTT.

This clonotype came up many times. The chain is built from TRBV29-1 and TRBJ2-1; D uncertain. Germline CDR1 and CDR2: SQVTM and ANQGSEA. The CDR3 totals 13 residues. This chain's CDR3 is CTTGADSYNEQFF. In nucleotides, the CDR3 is TGCACGACCGGAGCTGACTCCTACAATGAGCAGTTCTTC.

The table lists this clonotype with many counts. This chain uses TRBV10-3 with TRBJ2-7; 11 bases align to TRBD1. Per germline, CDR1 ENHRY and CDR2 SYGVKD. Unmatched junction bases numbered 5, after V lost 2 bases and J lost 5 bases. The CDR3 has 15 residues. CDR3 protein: CAISEPGQGADEQYF. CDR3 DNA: TGTGCCATCAGTGAGCCCGGACAGGGGGCGGACGAGCAGTACTTC.

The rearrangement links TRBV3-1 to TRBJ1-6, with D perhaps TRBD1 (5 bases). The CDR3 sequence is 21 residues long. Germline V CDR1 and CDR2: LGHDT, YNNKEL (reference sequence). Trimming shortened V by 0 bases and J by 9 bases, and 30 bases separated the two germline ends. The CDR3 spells CASSQDGATEQGWVLSSPLHF. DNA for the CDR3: TGTGCCAGCAGCCAAGATGGAGCGACGGAGCAGGGATGGGTTCTTAGTTCACCCCTCCACTTT.

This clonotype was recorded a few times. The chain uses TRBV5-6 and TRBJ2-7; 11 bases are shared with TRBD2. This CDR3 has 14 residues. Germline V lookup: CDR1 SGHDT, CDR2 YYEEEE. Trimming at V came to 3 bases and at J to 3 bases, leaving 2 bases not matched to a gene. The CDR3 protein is CASSSGLADYEQYF. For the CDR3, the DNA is TGTGCCAGCAGCTCGGGACTAGCGGACTACGAGCAGTACTTC.

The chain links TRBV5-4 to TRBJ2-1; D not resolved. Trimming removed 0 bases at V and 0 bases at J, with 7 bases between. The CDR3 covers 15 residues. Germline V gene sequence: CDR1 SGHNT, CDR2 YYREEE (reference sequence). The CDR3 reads CASSLDSSSYNEQFF. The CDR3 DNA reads TGTGCCAGCAGCTTGGATTCTAGCTCCTACAATGAGCAGTTCTTC.

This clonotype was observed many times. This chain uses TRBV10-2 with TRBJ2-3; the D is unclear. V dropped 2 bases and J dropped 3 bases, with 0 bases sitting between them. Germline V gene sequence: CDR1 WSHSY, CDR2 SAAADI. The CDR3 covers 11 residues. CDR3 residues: CASSETDTQYF. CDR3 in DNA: TGCGCCAGCAGTGAGACAGATACGCAGTATTTT.

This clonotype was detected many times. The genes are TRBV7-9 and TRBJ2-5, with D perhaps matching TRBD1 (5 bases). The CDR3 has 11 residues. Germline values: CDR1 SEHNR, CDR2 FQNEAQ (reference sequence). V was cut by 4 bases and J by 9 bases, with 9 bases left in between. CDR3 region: CASSSRQSQYF. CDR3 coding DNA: TGTGCCAGCAGCTCCAGACAGTCCCAGTACTTC.

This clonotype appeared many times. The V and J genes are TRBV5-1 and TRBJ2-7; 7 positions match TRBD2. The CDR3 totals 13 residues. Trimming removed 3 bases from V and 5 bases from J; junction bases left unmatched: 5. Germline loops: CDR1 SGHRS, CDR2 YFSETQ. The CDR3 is CASSSRGIDEQYF. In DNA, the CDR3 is TGCGCCAGCAGCTCGCGGGGGATCGACGAGCAGTACTTC.

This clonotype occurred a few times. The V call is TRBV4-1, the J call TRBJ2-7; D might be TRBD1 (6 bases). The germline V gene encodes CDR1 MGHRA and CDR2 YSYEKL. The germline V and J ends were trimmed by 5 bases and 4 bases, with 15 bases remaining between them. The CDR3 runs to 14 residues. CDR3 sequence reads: CASSVLGGLYEQYF. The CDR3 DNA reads TGCGCCAGCAGCGTTTTAGGGGGTCTGTACGAGCAGTACTTC.

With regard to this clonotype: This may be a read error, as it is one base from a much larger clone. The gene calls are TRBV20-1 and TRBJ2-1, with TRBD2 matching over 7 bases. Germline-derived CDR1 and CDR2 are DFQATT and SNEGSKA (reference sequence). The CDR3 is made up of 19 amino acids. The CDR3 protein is CCARDQTRESSYSYNEQFF. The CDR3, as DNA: TGCTGTGCTAGAGATCAGACGCGGGAGTCATCCTACTCCTACAATGAGCAGTTCTTC.

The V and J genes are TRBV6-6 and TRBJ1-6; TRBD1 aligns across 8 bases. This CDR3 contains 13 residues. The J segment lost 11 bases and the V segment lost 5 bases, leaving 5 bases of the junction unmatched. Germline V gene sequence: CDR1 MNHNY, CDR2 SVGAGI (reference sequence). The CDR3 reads CASSIRTGPPLHF. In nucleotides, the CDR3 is TGTGCCAGCAGTATAAGGACAGGGCCACCCCTCCACTTT.

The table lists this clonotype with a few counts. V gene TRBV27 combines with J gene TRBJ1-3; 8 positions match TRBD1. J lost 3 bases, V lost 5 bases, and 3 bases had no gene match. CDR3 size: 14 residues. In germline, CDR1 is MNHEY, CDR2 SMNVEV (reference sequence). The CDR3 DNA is TGTGCCAGCAGTCTCGGACAGGGTGGAAACACCATATATTTT. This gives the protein CASSLGQGGNTIYF.

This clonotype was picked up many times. The CDR3 bases are TGTGCCACCAGTGGTATATCGAGCCCGTTAAATGAGCAGTTCTTC. Translating gives CATSGISSPLNEQFF. V gene TRBV24-1 combines with J gene TRBJ2-1; the D is unclear. The CDR3 loop spans 15 amino acids. Germline V lookup: CDR1 KGHDR, CDR2 SFDVKD. V lost 5 bases, J lost 7 bases, and 17 bases lay in between.

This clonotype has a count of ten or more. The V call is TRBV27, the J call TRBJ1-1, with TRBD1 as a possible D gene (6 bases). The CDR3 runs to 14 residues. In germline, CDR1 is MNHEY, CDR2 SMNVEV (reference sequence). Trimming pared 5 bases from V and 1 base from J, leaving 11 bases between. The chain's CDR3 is CASSKGTPNTEAFF. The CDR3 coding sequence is TGTGCCAGCAGTAAAGGGACACCGAACACTGAAGCTTTCTTT.

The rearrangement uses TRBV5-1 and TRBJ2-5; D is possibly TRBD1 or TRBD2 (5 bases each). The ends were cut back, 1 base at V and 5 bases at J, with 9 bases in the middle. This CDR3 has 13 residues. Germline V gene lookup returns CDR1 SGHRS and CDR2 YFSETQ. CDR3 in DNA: TGCGCCAGCAGCTTGACCGGGGCGGAGACCCAGTACTTC. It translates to CASSLTGAETQYF.

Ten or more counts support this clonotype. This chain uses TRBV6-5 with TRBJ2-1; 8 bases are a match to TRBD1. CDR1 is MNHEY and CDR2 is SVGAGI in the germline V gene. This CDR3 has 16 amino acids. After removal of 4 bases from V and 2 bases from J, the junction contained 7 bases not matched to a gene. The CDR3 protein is CASSFSGGAPYNEQFF. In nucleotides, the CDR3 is TGTGCCAGCAGTTTCTCAGGGGGCGCCCCCTACAATGAGCAGTTCTTC.

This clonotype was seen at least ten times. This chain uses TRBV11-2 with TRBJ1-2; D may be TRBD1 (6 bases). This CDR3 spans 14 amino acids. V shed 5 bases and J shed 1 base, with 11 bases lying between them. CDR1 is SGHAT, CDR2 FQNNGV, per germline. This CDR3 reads CASSQHRDNYGYTF. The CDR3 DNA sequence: TGTGCCAGCAGCCAACACAGGGATAACTATGGCTACACCTTC.

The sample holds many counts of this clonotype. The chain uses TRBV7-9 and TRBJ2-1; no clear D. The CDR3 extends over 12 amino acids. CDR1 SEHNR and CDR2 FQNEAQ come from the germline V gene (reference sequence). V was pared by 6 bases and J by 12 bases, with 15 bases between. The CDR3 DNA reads TGTGCCAGCAGATTGGACGGCGGCAGGCAGTTCTTC. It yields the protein CASRLDGGRQFF.

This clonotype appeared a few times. The CDR3 reads CSVEDSTGARPNEKLFF. CDR3 bases: TGCAGCGTTGAAGATTCTACGGGGGCGAGACCTAATGAAAAACTGTTTTTT. The genes are TRBV29-1 and TRBJ1-4; D is perhaps TRBD1 (6 bases). CDR1 is SQVTM and CDR2 is ANQGSEA in the germline V gene. Trimming shortened V by 0 bases and J by 3 bases, and 17 bases separated the two germline ends. This CDR3 has 17 amino acids.

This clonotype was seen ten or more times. DNA of the CDR3: TGTGCCACCAGCAGGATCGTCGGACCCCGAAGGAGCTCCTACAATGAGCAGTTCTTC. Its translation: CATSRIVGPRRSSYNEQFF. The chain joins TRBV15 to TRBJ2-1, with unresolved D. The CDR3 length is 19 residues. V lost 3 bases, J lost 0 bases, and 21 bases lay in between. Germline loops: CDR1 LNHNV, CDR2 YYDKDF (reference sequence).